The clone carrying this T cell receptor (beta chain) showed up just once. The antigen remains undetermined. Purified naive CD4+ T cells were depleted of CD25+ Tregs. Full-length variable regions came from constant-region reverse primers plus semi-nested Nested Universal Primer A PCR. Via MiXCR, TCRdb re-called the 5' RACE reads, giving one row per CDR3 protein. The sample carries 6,000 or so distinct CDR3 sequences, around 59% recorded once. With 5 bases removed from V and 9 bases from J, the gap between germline ends came to 10 bases. This CDR3 has 11 amino acids. The germline gives CDR1 SEHNR, CDR2 FQNEAQ (reference sequence). Study observations and caveats: The TCR gene usage of tumor memory CD4+ T cells clustered together with blood and lymph node memory CD4+ cells and with lymph node naive CD4+ cells. Tumor Treg TCRs overlapped most with tumor naive CD4+ cells.

The sample comprised naive CD4+ T cells sorted from blood. Subset denoted: naive CD4+ T cells, CD4+CD45RA+CD25-. The chain has TRBV7-9 and TRBJ1-1; possibly TRBD1 for D (5 bases). The sequence was collected from a female donor with breast cancer. CDR3 region: CASSHLDKAFF. The CDR3 DNA reads TGTGCCAGCAGCCACCTGGACAAAGCTTTCTTT.